The next 24 T cell receptor beta chains were all read from a single sample in a study of shared clonotypes between healthy human individuals. TCRdb's table, derived via immunoSEQ multiplex PCR, lists solely in-frame clones and lacks some. The table includes about 700,000 clones, under 95% detected once. Naive CD8 isolation took CD45RO-negative cells positively selected for CCR7 and excluded terminally differentiated effector memory CD45RA+ cells. The sequenced sample consisted of naive CD8+ T cells sorted from blood. These receptors were obtained from a man aged 25 to 40 in good health.

The genes are TRBV6-5 and TRBJ2-1, with D unclear. The CDR3 has 12 residues. Trimming removed 2 bases at V and 6 bases at J, with 5 bases between. CDR1 and CDR2 (germline): MNHEY, SVGAGI. Written as DNA, the CDR3 is TGTGCCAGCAGTTACCCTGGCAATGAGCAGTTCTTC. Protein sequence: CASSYPGNEQFF.

This rearrangement joins TRBV11-2 to TRBJ2-3, with no clear D. The CDR3 runs to 14 residues. The V gene lost 5 bases and the J gene lost 4 bases, with 13 bases spanning the gap. Germline values: CDR1 SGHAT, CDR2 FQNNGV. CDR3 loop: CASSLNIRADTQYF. For the CDR3, the DNA is TGTGCCAGCAGCCTCAATATCCGGGCAGATACGCAGTATTTT. The full variable domain, completed using reference TRBV11-2 and TRBJ2-3, is EAGVAQSPRYKIIEKRQSVAFWCNPISGHATLYWYQQILGQGPKLLIQFQNNGVVDDSQLPKDRFSAERLKGVDSTLKIQPAKLEDSAVYLCASSLNIRADTQYFGPGTRLTVL.

The gene calls are TRBV10-3 and TRBJ2-7; D perhaps matches TRBD1 (6 bases). This CDR3 region has 13 residues. Germline V lookup: CDR1 ENHRY, CDR2 SYGVKD. Trimming shortened V by 5 bases and J by 3 bases, and 11 bases separated the two germline ends. Written as DNA, the CDR3 is TGTGCCATCAGTCCGGGACAAGGCTACGAGCAGTACTTC. Translating it yields CAISPGQGYEQYF.

The chain uses TRBV2 and TRBJ2-1; D unclear. CDR1 SNHLY and CDR2 FYNNEI come from the germline V gene. The V end lost 3 bases, the J end lost 4 bases, and 7 bases lay between the germline ends. The CDR3 has 13 residues. The chain's CDR3 is CASSDPLYNEQFF. Written as DNA, the CDR3 is TGTGCCAGCAGTGATCCCCTTTACAATGAGCAGTTCTTC.

The genes are TRBV27 and TRBJ2-1; D might be TRBD1 or TRBD2, each matching 7 bases. The V gene's germline CDR1 is MNHEY and CDR2 SMNVEV (reference sequence). The CDR3 totals 17 residues. The V gene lost 6 bases and the J gene lost 4 bases, with 22 bases spanning the gap. The CDR3 sequence is CASSGTEEGEGYNEQFF. The DNA of the CDR3 is TGTGCCAGCAGCGGGACAGAGGAGGGGGAGGGGTACAATGAGCAGTTCTTC.

The chain uses TRBV14 and TRBJ1-2; D ambiguous. The CDR3 runs 16 residues. Per germline, CDR1 SGHDN and CDR2 FVKESK. V lost 0 bases and J 0 bases, leaving 11 bases between the germline ends. The CDR3 is CASSQDLIVPNYGYTF. The CDR3 bases are TGTGCCAGCAGCCAAGATCTTATAGTCCCTAACTATGGCTACACCTTC.

This clone has only one observation. V and J are TRBV29-1 and TRBJ2-7; TRBD1 aligns across 7 bases. Germline V lookup: CDR1 SQVTM, CDR2 ANQGSEA. The CDR3 spans 14 residues. The V segment lost 4 bases and the J segment 6 bases; nucleotides outside the gene matches: 12. CDR3 sequence: CSVGRRTGISEQYF. The CDR3 coding sequence is TGCAGCGTTGGCCGCAGGACAGGTATAAGCGAGCAGTACTTC.

This chain joins TRBV18 and TRBJ2-7; maybe TRBD1 (5 bases). V shed 4 bases and J shed 5 bases, with 12 bases lying between them. The germline V gene has CDR1 KGHSH and CDR2 LQKENI. This CDR3 has 13 residues. CDR3 in amino acids: CASSQGRRDEQYF. The DNA of the CDR3 is TGTGCCAGCTCACAGGGGCGCAGGGACGAGCAGTACTTC.

The gene calls are TRBV4-2 and TRBJ2-3, with 9 nucleotides matching TRBD1. V shed 6 bases and J 5 bases; nucleotides not matched to a gene: 12. CDR3 length: 16 residues. In germline, CDR1 is LGHNA, CDR2 YNFKEQ. DNA of the CDR3: TGTGCCAGCAGACCCCTAACAGGGGGCGTCGGAGATACGCAGTATTTT. It specifies CASRPLTGGVGDTQYF.

The chain links TRBV7-6 to TRBJ2-2, with unresolved D. Trimming pared 0 bases from V and 0 bases from J, leaving 2 bases between. Germline V lookup: CDR1 SGHVS, CDR2 FNYEAQ. CDR3 size: 14 residues. CDR3: CASSLAANTGELFF. In DNA, the CDR3 is TGTGCCAGCAGCTTAGCCGCGAACACCGGGGAGCTGTTTTTT. Combining the CDR3 with reference TRBV7-6 and TRBJ2-2 gives the whole variable domain GAGVSQSPRYKVTKRGQDVALRCDPISGHVSLYWYRQALGQGPEFLTYFNYEAQQDKSGLPNDRFSAERPEGSISTLTIQRTEQRDSAMYRCASSLAANTGELFFGEGSRLTVL.

This chain uses TRBV5-1 with TRBJ2-1; perhaps TRBD1 as D (6 bases). V lost 0 bases and J lost 8, with 15 bases in between. Germline V gene data show CDR1 as SGHRS and CDR2 as YFSETQ. This CDR3 contains 15 residues. The CDR3 coding sequence is TGCGCCAGCAGCTTGGACAGGGATATTAGAGATGAGCAGTTCTTC. It translates to CASSLDRDIRDEQFF.

The J gene is TRBJ2-3, the V gene TRBV27; TRBD2 matches 14 bases. With V trimmed by 4 bases and J by 6 bases, 18 bases remained unmatched. Germline CDR1 and CDR2: MNHEY and SMNVEV (reference sequence). The CDR3 covers 20 residues. In DNA, the CDR3 is TGTGCCAGCAGTTCCATACCCGGGACTAGCGGGAGTCCCTCGGAGGATACGCAGTATTTT. This codes for CASSSIPGTSGSPSEDTQYF.

The rearrangement links TRBV4-1 to TRBJ2-7; 7 bases are shared with TRBD2. The CDR3 is 18 amino acids. The germline gives CDR1 MGHRA, CDR2 YSYEKL. Trimming at V came to 1 base and at J to 5 bases, leaving 17 bases not matched to a gene. As DNA, the CDR3 is TGCGCCAGCAGCCAAGGACTCCCTGGAGGCGGGAGCGGGGACGAGCAGTACTTC. Protein product: CASSQGLPGGGSGDEQYF.

J is TRBJ2-1 and V is TRBV5-5; 10 positions agree with TRBD2. J lost 7 bases, V lost 4 bases, and 20 bases had no gene match. This CDR3 has 19 amino acids. Looked up from germline, CDR1 is SGHKS and CDR2 is YYEKEE (reference sequence). This chain's CDR3 is CASSPGVAGLAGVPNEQFF. The CDR3 coding sequence is TGTGCCAGCAGCCCTGGGGTCGCAGGGCTAGCGGGAGTCCCAAATGAGCAGTTCTTC.

The rearrangement joins TRBV23-1 to TRBJ2-3; TRBD2 might be the D (6 bases). TRBV23-1 is annotated as an ORF whose role is uncertain. Trimming left V 7 bases short and J 5 bases short, with 19 bases between. The length of the CDR3 is 15 residues. The CDR3 DNA reads TGCGCCAGCAACTGCTTACTAGCCTTCGGAGATACGCAGTATTTT. Encoded protein: CASNCLLAFGDTQYF.

The rearrangement uses TRBV7-3 and TRBJ2-1; 11 nucleotides align to TRBD2. CDR1 and CDR2 from the germline V gene are SGHTA and FQGTGA. The CDR3 is made up of 19 amino acids. V trimming: 1 base; J trimming: 7 bases; junction bases outside the gene matches: 15. The DNA of the CDR3 is TGTGCCAGCAGCTTAAGTGCCCCGACCACTAGCGGGAGATATAATGAGCAGTTCTTC. Translating gives CASSLSAPTTSGRYNEQFF.

CDR3 amino acids: CASSVSGGYYEQYF. DNA of the CDR3: TGTGCCAGCAGTGTGTCAGGGGGTTACTACGAGCAGTACTTC. J is TRBJ2-7 and V is TRBV2; 7 nucleotides line up with TRBD1. CDR3 size: 14 residues. V was clipped by 4 bases and J by 3 bases; unmatched bases: 6. Looked up from germline, CDR1 is SNHLY and CDR2 is FYNNEI.

Written as DNA, the CDR3 is TGTGCCAGCAGTAAACCGGGACAGGGCGCCTACGAGCAGTACTTC. It translates to CASSKPGQGAYEQYF. This chain joins TRBV6-6 and TRBJ2-7, with 9 bases lining up with TRBD1. Looked up from germline, CDR1 is MNHNY and CDR2 is SVGAGI (reference sequence). V lost 5 bases to trimming and J lost 2 bases; unmatched junction nucleotides: 7. This CDR3 region has 15 residues.

The genes are TRBV4-3 and TRBJ2-3, with 7 bases identical to TRBD2. V shed 1 base, J shed 10 bases, and the junction held 5 bases outside the gene matches. The CDR3 extends over 13 amino acids. Germline V CDR1 and CDR2: LGHNA, YSLEER. In DNA form, the CDR3 reads TGCGCCAGCAGCCAAGTGGGGGGGAAGGCGCAGTATTTT. Protein sequence: CASSQVGGKAQYF.

About this clone: One end of the junction varies from germline; a read error may be responsible. The genes are TRBV19 and TRBJ1-5, with TRBD1 as a possible D gene (5 bases). Germline V gene lookup returns CDR1 LNHDA and CDR2 SQIVND (reference sequence). CDR3 size: 17 residues. The CDR3 DNA is TGTGCCAGTAATCCCTCTGCCGGGACGGCTCGCGATCATCCCCAGCATTTT. Translated, it gives CASNPSAGTARDHPQHF.

The gene calls are TRBV30 and TRBJ1-1, with D unclear. This CDR3 has 11 amino acids. The germline gives CDR1 GTSNPN, CDR2 SVGIG (reference sequence). Trimming pared 3 bases from V and 5 bases from J, leaving 7 bases between. The DNA of the CDR3 is TGTGCCTGGAGAGGTTTTACTGAAGCTTTCTTT. Translating it yields CAWRGFTEAFF.

The chain combines TRBV4-2 with TRBJ2-7, with a possible D match to TRBD1 (7 bases). The CDR3 covers 14 residues. Germline CDR1 is LGHNA and CDR2 is YNFKEQ. V was trimmed by 4 bases and J by 0 bases, leaving 10 bases between them. The CDR3 is CASSPGGSSYEQYF. CDR3 nucleotide sequence: TGTGCCAGCAGCCCAGGGGGGAGCTCCTACGAGCAGTACTTC.

The rearrangement uses TRBV11-2 and TRBJ2-3, with TRBD2 matching over 7 bases. CDR3 length: 15 residues. Trimming took 2 bases from V and 1 from J; bases not matched to a gene: 3. Germline CDR1 and CDR2: SGHAT and FQNNGV. The CDR3 DNA reads TGTGCCAGCAGCTTAAAGCGGGGCGGCACAGATACGCAGTATTTT. It yields the protein CASSLKRGGTDTQYF.

The chain links TRBV18 to TRBJ2-1, with D hard to call. Per germline, CDR1 KGHSH and CDR2 LQKENI. Trimming left V 6 bases short and J 7 bases short, with 22 bases between. CDR3 size: 16 residues. In nucleotides, the CDR3 is TGTGCCAGCTCGCTCCCTGACTCCCTCCGGTCAAATGAGCAGTTCTTC. Its translation: CASSLPDSLRSNEQFF.